This TCR beta chain emerged from a study of shared clonotypes between healthy human individuals. Study-wide points: What naive subsets generally showed was a larger estimated richness than memory subsets showed. Clonotypes shared by all four donors outscored non-shared clonotypes in generation probability.

Of note for this clone: Its specificity is not known.

Germline V gives CDR1 SGDLS, CDR2 YYNGEE. With 4 bases removed from V and 0 bases from J, the gap between germline ends came to 14 bases. The CDR3 is 15 amino acids. Naive CD8 cells lacked CD45RO and underwent positive selection for CCR7, leaving out terminally differentiated effector memory CD45RA+ cells. In the original analysis: ImmunoSEQ supplied junction-only sequences lacking quality scores, so filtering was different. Repertoires were generated with immunoSEQ multiplex PCR, while TCRdb's copy carries only in-frame clones and drops some. The DNA gave D and trimming, while V, J and clone size come from that table. The sample carries approximately 590,000 clones, roughly 96% recorded once.

This chain joins TRBV9 and TRBJ2-7; a weak D match, TRBD2 (6 bases). Material for sequencing was naive CD8+ T cells sorted from blood. This clonotype originated in a woman in her 30s in good health. The CDR3 loop is CASSTASEFSYEQYF. For the CDR3, the DNA is TGTGCCAGCAGCACCGCTAGCGAGTTCTCCTACGAGCAGTACTTC.